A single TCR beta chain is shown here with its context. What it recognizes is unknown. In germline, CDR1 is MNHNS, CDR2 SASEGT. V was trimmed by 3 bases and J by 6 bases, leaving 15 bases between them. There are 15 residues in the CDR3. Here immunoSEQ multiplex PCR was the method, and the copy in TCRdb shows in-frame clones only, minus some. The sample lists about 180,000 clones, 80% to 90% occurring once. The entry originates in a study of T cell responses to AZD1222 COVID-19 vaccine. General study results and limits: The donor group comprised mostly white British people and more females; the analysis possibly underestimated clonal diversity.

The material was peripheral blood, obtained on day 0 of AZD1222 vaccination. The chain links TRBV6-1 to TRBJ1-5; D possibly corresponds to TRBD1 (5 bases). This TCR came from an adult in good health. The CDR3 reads CASSETERRSQPQHF. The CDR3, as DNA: TGTGCCAGCAGTGAGACAGAGAGACGGAGTCAGCCCCAGCATTTT.